This entry describes one TCR beta chain. What it recognizes is unknown. The data were obtained in a study of T cell responses to AZD1222 COVID-19 vaccine. TCRdb's copy holds only in-frame clones and misses some; the assay was immunoSEQ multiplex PCR. The sample holds about 160,000 clones, 91% seen once. With V trimmed by 7 bases and J by 0 bases, 9 bases remained unmatched. Germline CDR1 is GTSNPN and CDR2 is SVGIG (reference sequence). The CDR3 length is 16 residues. General observations from the study: Most donors were white British and more were female, and clonal diversity was possibly underestimated.

The specimen was peripheral blood, collected on day 0 of AZD1222 vaccination. This rearrangement joins TRBV30 to TRBJ2-7; TRBD2 aligns across 13 bases. The TCR originated in an adult in good health. The CDR3, as DNA: TGTGCCTCTGGACTAGCGGGAGCCCTAAGCTCCTACGAGCAGTACTTC. It encodes CASGLAGALSSYEQYF.